The rows below give T cell receptor beta chains drawn from one sample of a study of T cells in Graves' hyperthyroidism and ophthalmopathy. MiXCR was run by TCRdb on the multiplex PCR reads, yielding one entry per CDR3 protein. This sample has hundreds of thousands of distinct CDR3 sequences; just over 35% occur once, and the top ten carry more than 25%. Sequenced input: blood. The receptors derive from a woman aged 40-49 years with Graves' hyperthyroidism. The CDR3 runs from the conserved cysteine through the conserved F or W.

>15|TRBV5-1
CASSLRVRGLETQYF
>16|TRBV5-6
CASSLDRGLFDTEAFF
>16|TRBV28
CASSFGRQGNNQPQHF
>14|TRBV12-3/TRBV12-4
CASGTGGSNTEAFF
>14|TRBV7-3
CASSLTSGSTEAFF
>21|TRBV6-4
CASSDLRTSGGASLNQETQYF
>15|TRBV7-9
CASQYLGTDNSPLHF
>13|TRBV10-3
CAITEGGANVLTF
>15|TRBV6-6
CASSSDWTADYGYTF
>15|TRBV2
CASSSQALAEETQYF
>13|TRBV29-1
CSVGGEIGNTIYF
>14|TRBV12-3/TRBV12-4
CASVGTVINTEAFF
>17|TRBV9
CASSQDPGVFHNSPLHF
>16|TRBV11-1
CASSPWTGGFNQPQHF
>15|TRBV20-1
CSARSQGAGANVLTF
>16|TRBV7-9
CASSYGAGRTTGELFF
>13|TRBV10-2
CASRARVVAEAFF
>15|TRBV6-5
CASSPSGAVSYEQYF
>14|TRBV7-2
CASSLGLGGYEQYF
>12|TRBV6-2/TRBV6-3
CASSYRDSFQHF
>15|TRBV12-3/TRBV12-4
CASSQGHLSGNTIYF
>15|TRBV12-3/TRBV12-4
CASSYSGTGNYGYTF
>15|TRBV6-5
CASSYSVAAETEAFF
>13|TRBV29-1
CSTWIGSGNTIYF
>16|TRBV19
CASSYSSMDVEYGYTF
>13|TRBV24-1
CATAVSGANVLTF
>13|TRBV6-6
CASSYSGFGQAFF
>14|TRBV3-1
CASSQGPGKYEQYF
>15|TRBV19
CASSIGTVNTGELFF
>13|TRBV19
CASSRGGPETQYF
>14|TRBV10-3
CAISSTGEDTEAFF
>15|TRBV6-1
CASTNREDRDGELFF
>15|TRBV4-1
CASSRQKGGRETQYF
>14|TRBV20-1
CSARFAGMNTEAFF
>15|TRBV19
CASTTTGQVYNEQFF
>14|TRBV20-1
CSALKTGNSYEQYF
>13|TRBV5-4
CASSLAHQETQYF